A single sample is the source of the 7 T cell receptor beta chains below, sequenced in a study of cytomegalovirus exposure and HLA in healthy donors. Sequenced by immunoSEQ multiplex PCR; TCRdb stores in-frame clones only, minus some. The data show over 150,000 clones, with roughly 90% seen just once and more than 20% held by the top ten. The specimen was PBMCs. These receptors were taken from a young man in good health and CMV-seropositive.

The chain has TRBV30 and TRBJ2-3; TRBD1 matches at 8 bases. The CDR3 is 15 amino acids. Trimming took 7 bases from V and 0 from J; bases not matched to a gene: 9. The V gene's germline CDR1 is GTSNPN and CDR2 SVGIG (reference sequence). The CDR3 loop is CAYGQGPTSTDTQYF. CDR3 nucleotide sequence: TGTGCCTATGGACAGGGCCCGACTAGCACAGATACGCAGTATTTT.

This clone has only one observation. The chain links TRBV27 to TRBJ2-1; 7 bases map to TRBD1. Germline CDR1 reads MNHEY; CDR2 reads SMNVEV (reference sequence). V lost 6 bases to trimming and J lost 7 bases; unmatched junction nucleotides: 18. This CDR3 region has 17 residues. CDR3 DNA: TGTGCCAGCAGCGAGTTCCAAACAGGGGCCGTCCTGAATGAGCAGTTCTTC. This translates into CASSEFQTGAVLNEQFF.

The chain is built from TRBV11-2 and TRBJ1-1; D remains unclear. Germline V lookup: CDR1 SGHAT, CDR2 FQNNGV. The CDR3 contains 14 residues. Trimming removed 1 base from V and 6 bases from J, with 12 bases in between. CDR3 nucleotide sequence: TGTGCCAGCAGCTTAGCCCCGAGGGAGGCTGAAGCTTTCTTT. This codes for CASSLAPREAEAFF.

The V gene is TRBV6-1, the J gene TRBJ2-1; 9 bases fit TRBD2. CDR3 length: 15 amino acids. CDR1 is MNHNS and CDR2 is SASEGT in the germline V gene. V gave up 6 bases and J gave up 12 bases; unmatched junction bases: 15. DNA of the CDR3: TGTGCCAGCAGAACCGAAGCGGGGGGCCTAAGGGGGCAGTTCTTC. This gives the protein CASRTEAGGLRGQFF.

The chain uses TRBV6-5 and TRBJ1-5; D gene ambiguous. Trimming stripped 6 bases from V and 10 bases from J, with 16 bases between. The CDR3 totals 13 residues. Germline V CDR1 and CDR2: MNHEY, SVGAGI. As DNA, the CDR3 is TGTGCCAGCAGGCCCCTCCGGGGTCTACCCCAGCATTTT. Protein: CASRPLRGLPQHF.

This clone was detected once. The rearrangement uses TRBV2 and TRBJ1-1; TRBD1 might be the D (5 bases). CDR3 length: 13 amino acids. Trimming left V 5 bases short and J 3 bases short, with 10 bases between. CDR1 is SNHLY and CDR2 is FYNNEI in the germline V gene. The chain's CDR3 is CASSTQGDTEAFF. The CDR3 DNA reads TGTGCCAGCAGTACGCAGGGTGACACTGAAGCTTTCTTT. Using reference TRBV2 and TRBJ1-1 for the parts outside the CDR3, the full variable domain is EPEVTQTPSHQVTQMGQEVILRCVPISNHLYFYWYRQILGQKVEFLVSFYNNEISEKSEIFDDQFSVERPDGSNFTLKIRSTKLEDSAMYFCASSTQGDTEAFFGQGTRLTVV.

The CDR3 DNA reads as TGTGCCAGCAGCTTAGGCGGGCTCAGCAATCAGCCCCAGCATTTT. Its translation: CASSLGGLSNQPQHF. The chain employs TRBV7-2 and TRBJ1-5; D is ambiguous. Germline V gene data show CDR1 as SGHTA and CDR2 as FQGNSA. The V end lost 1 base, the J end lost 1 base, and 8 bases lay between the germline ends. The CDR3 spans 15 residues.